These 7 T cell receptor beta chains were all obtained from the same sample, sequenced in a study of blood T cell repertoires in COVID-19. Profiled with immunoSEQ multiplex PCR; TCRdb holds only in-frame clones, not every one. The repertoire holds roughly 190,000 clones, with around 84% as singletons. The specimen was peripheral blood. The source of these receptors is a woman in her 70s with COVID-19, enrolled during active disease.

The chain employs TRBV6-1 and TRBJ2-3, with D uncertain. This CDR3 is 13 amino acids long. Germline CDR1 and CDR2: MNHNS and SASEGT. V lost 0 bases and J 7 bases, leaving 8 bases between the germline ends. Here the CDR3 reads CASSEATSYTQYF. In DNA, the CDR3 is TGTGCCAGCAGTGAAGCCACCAGTTATACGCAGTATTTT.

This chain uses TRBV28 with TRBJ2-7; 9 positions match TRBD2. Trimming at V came to 5 bases and at J to 2 bases, leaving 7 bases not matched to a gene. CDR1 MDHEN and CDR2 SYDVKM come from the germline V gene. The CDR3 has 15 amino acids. CDR3 loop: CASSSRGGGAYEQYF. The CDR3 region has the DNA TGTGCCAGCAGTAGTCGCGGCGGGGGGGCCTACGAGCAGTACTTC.

The chain carries TRBV5-1 and TRBJ2-1, with TRBD2 as a possible D gene (5 bases). Trimming shortened V by 6 bases and J by 0 bases, and 7 bases separated the two germline ends. The germline CDR1 and CDR2 sequences are SGHRS and YFSETQ. The CDR3 is made up of 13 amino acids. CDR3 in DNA: TGCGCCAGCATGGGGAGCTCCTACAATGAGCAGTTCTTC. Translated: CASMGSSYNEQFF.

V is TRBV6-5 and J is TRBJ1-5; D unresolved. Germline V CDR1 and CDR2: MNHEY, SVGAGI. Trimming took off 5 bases at V and 5 bases at J, with 13 bases between the two ends. This CDR3 has 14 amino acids. The CDR3 spells CASSRGAGDQPQHF. The CDR3 nucleotides read TGTGCCAGCAGTCGGGGTGCCGGGGATCAGCCCCAGCATTTT.

This clone came up a few times. The chain employs TRBV6-5 and TRBJ1-2; 8 nucleotides match TRBD1. The V gene end was trimmed by 7 bases and the J gene end by 4 bases; junction bases not matched to a gene: 8. CDR3 length: 14 residues. CDR1 and CDR2 (germline): MNHEY, SVGAGI. The CDR3 DNA reads as TGTGCCAGCACTCGGACAGGGTTTACCTATGGCTACACCTTC. This sequence encodes CASTRTGFTYGYTF.

CDR3 sequence: CASSIDQTGYTGYTF. DNA for the CDR3: TGTGCCAGTAGTATAGATCAGACAGGGTATACTGGCTACACCTTC. The chain links TRBV19 to TRBJ1-2, with 7 bases that match TRBD1. The germline V gene has CDR1 LNHDA and CDR2 SQIVND (reference sequence). J gave up 7 bases and V 0 bases, and 8 bases lay outside the gene matches. The CDR3 totals 15 residues.

The chain recombines TRBV5-5 with TRBJ2-7, with D perhaps TRBD2 (7 bases). Trimming took off 9 bases at V and 0 bases at J, with 13 bases between the two ends. CDR1 is SGHKS, CDR2 YYEKEE, per germline (reference sequence). This CDR3 has 13 amino acids. The CDR3 DNA reads as TGTGCCACCGGAGGGGGGGCCTCCTACGAGCAGTACTTC. Its protein product is CATGGGASYEQYF.